This T cell receptor beta chain came from a study of monozygotic twins with inflammatory bowel disease. UMIs were attached via template switching, each with a 6-nucleotide sample barcode. Amplification used two nested PCRs: around 17 cycles, then approximately 9 cycles, on TCRalpha/TCRbeta cDNA. From its re-call of the 5' RACE reads, TCRdb lists each CDR3 protein once, without DNA. This sample's clone table lists 300,000 to 350,000 distinct CDR3 sequences. General study points: Relative clonotype sharing with others was diminished in IBD patients versus healthy twins, particularly with disease activity. The data offered no way to tell different T cell subtypes apart.

Germline V gives CDR1 SGHTA, CDR2 FQGNSA. This CDR3 has 13 residues. Details on this clonotype: Its matching antigen is unknown.

The clonotype was recovered from a human donor with ulcerative colitis or Crohn's disease, or a healthy co-twin of an affected twin (not recorded which). J is TRBJ2-1 and V is TRBV7-2; TCRdb proposes TRBD1, but this gene call is untestable without DNA. Sequenced: blood. The chain's CDR3 is CASSFKGSDEQFF.